These T cell receptor beta chains were read from a single sample in a study of post-analysis software for immune sequencing data. TCRdb recomputed calls from the PCR reads with MiXCR, one row per CDR3 protein. The sample yields hundreds of thousands of distinct CDR3 sequences, just under 30% seen once. The sequenced sample consisted of blood. The receptors here all came from a girl between 10 and 17 years old with multiple sclerosis. Each CDR3 is given with its conserved first and last residue. The D gene is left open where the match is weak. A clone size is listed for some rows: how often the clone was seen (once, few, many), or a class if it is expanded.

>TRBV9|TRBD2|.|TRBJ2-1
CASSGLAGGPSNEQFF
TGTGCCAGCAGCGGTTTAGCGGGAGGGCCCTCCAATGAGCAGTTCTTC
>TRBV29-1|.|.|TRBJ2-3
CSDEGQGQSDTQYF
TGCAGCGACGAGGGTCAGGGGCAGTCAGATACGCAGTATTTT
>TRBV29-1|.|many|TRBJ2-1
CSVDTTSTNNEQFF
TGCAGCGTCGACACTACCAGTACTAACAATGAGCAGTTCTTC
>TRBV25-1|TRBD2|.|TRBJ2-1
CASSRGGGLVEQFF
TGTGCCAGCAGCCGGGGGGGAGGGTTGGTTGAGCAGTTCTTC
>TRBV7-2|.|few|TRBJ2-5
CASSAARGNTQYF
TGTGCCAGCAGCGCCGCCAGGGGAAACACTCAGTACTTC
>TRBV20-1|TRBD2|few|TRBJ2-5
CSAQPMSGLGAQYF
TGCAGTGCTCAACCGATGAGTGGACTAGGGGCCCAGTACTTC
>TRBV20-1|.|few|TRBJ2-7
CSASPTGRGYEQYF
TGCAGTGCTAGTCCCACGGGACGGGGCTACGAGCAGTACTTC
>TRBV2|TRBD1|few|TRBJ1-6
CASRLSRDRVNSPLHF
TGTGCCAGCAGGCTCTCCCGGGACAGGGTAAATTCACCCCTCCACTTT
>TRBV20-1|.|.|TRBJ1-1
CSASSLNTEAFF
TGCAGTGCTAGTAGTTTGAACACTGAAGCTTTCTTT
>TRBV20-1|TRBD2|few|TRBJ2-4
CSAEGVAGGPRENIQYF
TGCAGTGCTGAGGGGGTGGCGGGAGGCCCGAGGGAAAACATTCAGTACTTC
>TRBV27|TRBD2|.|TRBJ2-3
CASSLSGRPTDTQYF
TGTGCCAGCAGTTTATCCGGGAGGCCCACAGATACGCAGTATTTT
>TRBV6-6|.|many|TRBJ2-5
CASSYTRLETQYF
TGTGCCAGCAGTTATACCCGGTTGGAGACCCAGTACTTC
>TRBV7-2|TRBD1|.|TRBJ1-4
CASSRSTGGDEKLFF
TGTGCCAGCAGCCGAAGTACAGGGGGCGATGAAAAACTGTTTTTT
>TRBV7-2|TRBD1|.|TRBJ2-7
CASSFVKDRAYEQYF
TGTGCCAGCAGCTTTGTCAAGGACAGGGCCTACGAGCAGTACTTC
>TRBV7-9|.|.|TRBJ2-5
CASRSLRGEETQYF
TGTGCCAGCAGATCCCTACGGGGAGAAGAGACCCAGTACTTC
>TRBV4-3|TRBD2|.|TRBJ2-1
CASNQELAGLDLGNEQFF
TGCGCCAGCAACCAAGAATTAGCGGGACTAGATTTGGGAAATGAGCAGTTCTTC
>TRBV24-1|.|once|TRBJ1-5
CATSDSPSSNQPQHF
TGTGCCACCAGTGATTCGCCCTCTAGCAATCAGCCCCAGCATTTT
>TRBV20-1|TRBD2|few|TRBJ2-1
CSASAPSGVNEQFF
TGCAGTGCTAGTGCGCCTAGCGGGGTGAATGAGCAGTTCTTC
>TRBV12-3/TRBV12-4|.|few|TRBJ2-4
CASSPGAIKNIQYF
TGTGCCAGCAGTCCTGGGGCGATCAAAAACATTCAGTACTTC
>TRBV20-1|TRBD2|.|TRBJ2-1
CSARKAGSDNEQFF
TGCAGTGCTAGGAAAGCGGGGAGCGACAATGAGCAGTTCTTC
>TRBV20-1|TRBD2|many|TRBJ2-5
CSATHGTSGETQYF
TGCAGTGCAACCCATGGGACTAGCGGGGAGACCCAGTACTTC
>TRBV12-3/TRBV12-4|TRBD2|.|TRBJ2-4
CASSLPRLAGNIQYF
TGTGCCAGCAGTTTACCAAGACTAGCCGGAAACATTCAGTACTTC
>TRBV29-1|.|.|TRBJ1-4
CSVEDLSGRGEEKLFF
TGCAGCGTTGAAGATCTTAGTGGACGGGGGGAGGAAAAACTGTTTTTT
>TRBV6-1|.|few|TRBJ1-2
CASRLGGYTF
TGTGCCAGCCGGCTGGGAGGCTACACCTTC
>TRBV28|TRBD2|.|TRBJ2-5
CASSLVGLAATETQYF
TGTGCCAGCAGTTTGGTGGGACTAGCTGCGACAGAGACCCAGTACTTC
>TRBV18|.|few|TRBJ1-5
CASSESVSNQPQHF
TGTGCCAGCTCCGAGTCGGTTAGCAATCAGCCCCAGCATTTT
>TRBV5-1|TRBD2|few|TRBJ2-3
CASSLELAATDTQYF
TGCGCCAGCAGCTTGGAGCTAGCGGCAACAGATACGCAGTATTTT
>TRBV29-1|.|.|TRBJ1-2
CSVAGGRAGANYGYTF
TGCAGCGTTGCAGGAGGGCGGGCAGGGGCTAACTATGGCTACACCTTC
>TRBV20-1|TRBD1|.|TRBJ1-2
CSARRTGGYGYTF
TGCAGTGCTAGGCGAACAGGGGGCTATGGCTACACCTTC
>TRBV18|.|few|TRBJ2-1
CASSPPSGAAPYNEQFF
TGTGCCAGCTCACCTCCTTCCGGGGCCGCCCCTTACAATGAGCAGTTCTTC
>TRBV4-1|TRBD1|.|TRBJ1-6
CASSQDRGQVDSPLHF
TGCGCCAGCAGCCAAGATCGGGGACAGGTGGATTCACCCCTCCACTTT
>TRBV2|.|.|TRBJ1-2
CASSDRSPTYGYTF
TGTGCCAGCAGTGATCGGTCTCCAACCTATGGCTACACCTTC
>TRBV7-8|.|.|TRBJ1-2
CASSPPLRGGYGYTF
TGTGCCAGCAGCCCGCCATTGAGGGGGGGATATGGCTACACCTTC
>TRBV10-3|.|many|TRBJ2-5
CAISALGQAKETQYF
TGTGCCATCAGTGCTTTAGGGCAGGCAAAAGAGACCCAGTACTTC
>TRBV11-2|TRBD2|.|TRBJ2-1
CASSSGASGGYNEQFF
TGTGCCAGCAGCTCAGGGGCTAGCGGGGGGTACAATGAGCAGTTCTTC
>TRBV9|.|few|TRBJ1-1
CASSGGGTEAFF
TGTGCCAGCAGTGGCGGGGGAACTGAAGCTTTCTTT
>TRBV6-1|TRBD1|.|TRBJ1-5
CASSEIGTGGNQPQHF
TGTGCCAGCAGTGAAATTGGGACAGGGGGGAATCAGCCCCAGCATTTT
>TRBV6-6|.|few|TRBJ2-7
CASSRPGEVYEQYF
TGTGCCAGCAGCAGGCCGGGGGAGGTCTACGAGCAGTACTTC
>TRBV2|.|.|TRBJ1-6
CASTDRRNSPLHF
TGTGCCAGCACAGACCGTCGGAATTCACCCCTCCACTTT
>TRBV3-1|.|.|TRBJ2-3
CASSPFGRADTQYF
TGTGCCAGCAGCCCTTTTGGCCGCGCAGATACGCAGTATTTT
>TRBV10-3|.|few|TRBJ2-3
CAIREGAGDTQYF
TGTGCCATCAGAGAGGGAGCAGGGGATACGCAGTATTTT
>TRBV9|.|few|TRBJ2-1
CASSVGAGRDLNEQFF
TGTGCCAGCAGCGTAGGGGCGGGACGGGACCTCAATGAGCAGTTCTTC
>TRBV4-3|TRBD2|few|TRBJ2-3
CASSPGTRSTDTQYF
TGCGCCAGCAGCCCTGGGACTAGGAGCACAGATACGCAGTATTTT
>TRBV7-9|.|few|TRBJ2-1
CASLGQNYNEQFF
TGTGCCAGTCTCGGACAGAATTACAATGAGCAGTTCTTC
>TRBV7-2|.|few|TRBJ2-1
CASSLARSDNEQFF
TGTGCCAGCAGCTTAGCCCGTAGTGACAATGAGCAGTTCTTC
>TRBV6-5|.|few|TRBJ1-2
CASTPGRADSYGYTF
TGTGCCAGCACCCCCGGCCGGGCAGACTCCTATGGCTACACCTTC
>TRBV11-2|.|few|TRBJ2-3
CASRANRWEDTQYF
TGTGCCAGCAGGGCAAATCGATGGGAAGATACGCAGTATTTT
>TRBV15|.|few|TRBJ2-7
CATSTRQSYEQYF
TGTGCCACCAGCACCCGGCAGAGCTACGAGCAGTACTTC
>TRBV3-1|.|.|TRBJ1-5
CASSHGLSNQPQHF
TGTGCCAGCAGCCATGGGCTTAGCAATCAGCCCCAGCATTTT
>TRBV5-5|.|.|TRBJ1-5
CASSVHSGDRQPQHF
TGTGCCAGCAGCGTACACTCCGGGGATCGGCAGCCCCAGCATTTT
>TRBV5-6|.|few|TRBJ1-4
CASSAVGEEKLFF
TGTGCCAGCAGCGCGGTGGGGGAGGAAAAACTGTTTTTT
>TRBV6-5|.|.|TRBJ1-6
CASSYRTPQSPLHF
TGTGCCAGCAGCTATCGCACACCACAATCCCCCCTCCACTTT